One and the same sample provided the 20 T cell receptor beta chains below, sequenced in a study of control samples from healthy donors and cancer patients. Clones were sequenced by immunoSEQ multiplex PCR, and TCRdb holds only the in-frame ones, with some missing. The sample records tens of thousands of clones, 70% to 85% being singletons. The specimen sequenced was PBMCs. The source of these receptors is a man aged 55-75 years with head and neck cancer.

This clone is categorized as medium-sized. V is TRBV15 and J is TRBJ2-2; 7 nucleotides align to TRBD2. Germline CDR1 and CDR2: LNHNV and YYDKDF (reference sequence). V dropped 5 bases and J dropped 6; count of bases not matched to a gene: 0. The CDR3 contains 12 residues. In DNA, the CDR3 is TGTGCCACCAGCCGGGGGGCCGGGGAGCTGTTTTTT. Translation: CATSRGAGELFF.

CDR3 sequence reads: CASSSQGATKNIQYF. The CDR3 DNA is TGTGCCAGCAGCTCGCAGGGGGCAACCAAAAACATTCAGTACTTC. The chain combines TRBV5-6 with TRBJ2-4; 8 nucleotides match TRBD1. This CDR3 spans 15 amino acids. J gave up 2 bases and V 3 bases, and 4 bases lay outside the gene matches. Germline assignment: CDR1 SGHDT and CDR2 YYEEEE. The full variable domain, with the rest looked up from reference TRBV5-6 and TRBJ2-4, is DAGVTQSPTHLIKTRGQQVTLRCSPKSGHDTVSWYQQALGQGPQFIFQYYEEEERQRGNFPDRFSGHQFPNYSSELNVNALLLGDSALYLCASSSQGATKNIQYFGAGTRLSVL.

The CDR3: CASSPPDYEQYF. Written as DNA, the CDR3 is TGTGCCAGCAGTCCACCGGATTACGAGCAGTACTTC. J is TRBJ2-7 and V is TRBV28, with D uncertain. Trimming took 5 bases from V and 4 from J, leaving 9 bases between them. The CDR3 totals 12 residues. The germline gives CDR1 MDHEN, CDR2 SYDVKM.

The gene calls are TRBV18 and TRBJ1-5, with D tentatively TRBD1 (6 bases). The CDR3 totals 18 residues. Trimming removed 2 bases from V and 7 bases from J, with 24 bases in between. Germline CDR1 KGHSH, CDR2 LQKENI. The DNA of the CDR3 is TGTGCCAGCTCACCAACTTTCGCCCCTACAGGGAAGGGCCAGCCCCAGCATTTT. Its protein product is CASSPTFAPTGKGQPQHF.

The J gene is TRBJ1-6, the V gene TRBV7-2; TRBD1 is a possible D gene (5 bases). This CDR3 spans 16 amino acids. V was pared by 5 bases and J by 7 bases, with 18 bases between. CDR1 is SGHTA and CDR2 is FQGNSA in the germline V gene. The CDR3 loop is CASSPARGRKNSPLHF. DNA for the CDR3: TGTGCCAGCAGCCCCGCCCGGGGCAGAAAAAATTCACCCCTCCACTTT.

The V call is TRBV27, the J call TRBJ1-2, with 9 bases that match TRBD1. This CDR3 spans 15 amino acids. Germline CDR1 reads MNHEY; CDR2 reads SMNVEV (reference sequence). Unmatched junction bases numbered 8, after V lost 5 bases and J lost 4 bases. The CDR3 DNA is TGTGCCAGCAGTCCCGGACAGGGGCTAGTCTATGGCTACACCTTC. It is translated as CASSPGQGLVYGYTF.

The CDR3 nucleotides read TGTGCCAGCGGGTTCGACAGGGACCGTTTCGGGGAGCTGTTTTTT. As protein: CASGFDRDRFGELFF. The J gene is TRBJ2-2, the V gene TRBV2, with TRBD1 matching 7 bases. Germline CDR1 reads SNHLY; CDR2 reads FYNNEI. Germline trimming cut 8 bases from V and 7 bases from J; bases unmatched to any gene: 13. The CDR3 extends over 15 amino acids.

The rearrangement links TRBV28 to TRBJ2-5; 7 bases agree with TRBD1. The CDR3 length is 15 residues. From germline, CDR1 is MDHEN and CDR2 SYDVKM. V trimming: 6 bases; J trimming: 4 bases; junction bases outside the gene matches: 11. This chain's CDR3 is CASRSPGQTVETQYF. Here the CDR3 DNA reads TGTGCCAGCAGGTCCCCGGGACAGACGGTAGAGACCCAGTACTTC.

The chain links TRBV5-1 to TRBJ2-7; D call uncertain. Germline loops: CDR1 SGHRS, CDR2 YFSETQ. The CDR3 is 14 residues long. V lost 3 bases and J lost 2, with 12 bases in between. In DNA, the CDR3 is TGCGCCAGCAGCTCCTCTTCCGCTACCTACGAGCAGTACTTC. This gives the protein CASSSSSATYEQYF. The whole variable domain, remainder taken from reference TRBV5-1 and TRBJ2-7, is KAGVTQTPRYLIKTRGQQVTLSCSPISGHRSVSWYQQTPGQGLQFLFEYFSETQRNKGNFPGRFSGRQFSNSRSEMNVSTLELGDSALYLCASSSSSATYEQYFGPGTRLTVT.

Concerning this clone itself: The junction and the germline gene differ at one end; a read error may be behind it. This chain joins TRBV11-2 and TRBJ2-1; unclear D gene. This CDR3 has 13 amino acids. CDR1 and CDR2 from the germline V gene are SGHAT and FQNNGV. The CDR3 region has the DNA TGTGCCAGCAGCTTAGCCTTGGGCCACAACCCCGTCTTC. Its translation is CASSLALGHNPVF.

The rearrangement links TRBV9 to TRBJ2-1; 11 bases are shared with TRBD2. This CDR3 is 17 amino acids long. Unmatched junction bases numbered 9, after V lost 0 bases and J lost 7 bases. Germline CDR1 and CDR2: SGDLS and YYNGEE. This CDR3 is CASSVAPTSGSVNEQFF. In DNA, the CDR3 is TGTGCCAGCAGCGTAGCCCCCACTAGCGGGAGCGTGAATGAGCAGTTCTTC. Supplemented by reference TRBV9 and TRBJ2-1, the full variable domain reads DSGVTQTPKHLITATGQRVTLRCSPRSGDLSVYWYQQSLDQGLQFLIQYYNGEERAKGNILERFSAQQFPDLHSELNLSSLELGDSALYFCASSVAPTSGSVNEQFFGPGTRLTVL.

The chain joins TRBV28 to TRBJ1-2; no reliable D call. Germline V gene sequence: CDR1 MDHEN, CDR2 SYDVKM. The V end lost 4 bases, the J end lost 3 bases, and 9 bases lay between the germline ends. The CDR3 covers 13 residues. CDR3 residues: CASSSPNYYGYTF. The CDR3 bases are TGTGCCAGCAGTTCCCCTAACTACTATGGCTACACCTTC.

The chain uses TRBV7-8 and TRBJ1-2; D is uncertain. This CDR3 region has 13 residues. CDR1 is SGHVS and CDR2 is FQNEAQ in the germline V gene. The V end lost 1 base, the J end lost 7 bases, and 10 bases lay between the germline ends. DNA for the CDR3: TGTGCCAGCAGCTTAGACCAGGATACTGGCTACACCTTC. This gives the protein CASSLDQDTGYTF.

The V call is TRBV5-1, the J call TRBJ2-1; 8 bases map to TRBD2. Per the germline V gene, CDR1 is SGHRS and CDR2 is YFSETQ. The ends lost 5 bases at V and 9 bases at J; junction bases unmatched: 13. The CDR3 has 15 residues. This CDR3 reads CASRRREAHVGEQFF. The CDR3 DNA reads as TGCGCCAGCAGAAGGCGGGAGGCCCACGTGGGTGAGCAGTTCTTC. Together with reference TRBV5-1 and TRBJ2-1, the CDR3 gives the full variable domain: KAGVTQTPRYLIKTRGQQVTLSCSPISGHRSVSWYQQTPGQGLQFLFEYFSETQRNKGNFPGRFSGRQFSNSRSEMNVSTLELGDSALYLCASRRREAHVGEQFFGPGTRLTVL.

The DNA for the CDR3 is TGTGCCAGCAGCAGGGGGCTGAGCACTGAAGCTTTCTTT. Protein sequence: CASSRGLSTEAFF. The rearrangement links TRBV12-3 or TRBV12-4 to TRBJ1-1, with 8 bases that match TRBD1. With 6 bases clipped from V and 4 bases from J, the junction kept 4 bases outside the gene matches. CDR3 size: 13 residues.

This clone has only one observation. The chain couples TRBV5-1 to TRBJ1-2; D is possibly TRBD1 (6 bases). The CDR3 is 12 residues long. Germline CDR1 is SGHRS and CDR2 is YFSETQ. V was cut by 3 bases and J by 8 bases, with 11 bases left in between. CDR3 coding DNA: TGCGCCAGCAGCTCGGGACAATGGGGCTACACCTTC. It specifies CASSSGQWGYTF. The full variable domain, with the rest looked up from reference TRBV5-1 and TRBJ1-2, is KAGVTQTPRYLIKTRGQQVTLSCSPISGHRSVSWYQQTPGQGLQFLFEYFSETQRNKGNFPGRFSGRQFSNSRSEMNVSTLELGDSALYLCASSSGQWGYTFGSGTRLTVV.

For this clone: Relative to the germline gene, one junction end is altered; a read error may explain this. Distinct nucleotide sequences in the sample also encode this CDR3. The chain is built from TRBV28 and TRBJ2-6; 7 nucleotides agree with TRBD1. CDR1 and CDR2 from the germline V gene are MDHEN and SYDVKM. This CDR3 has 15 residues. As DNA, the CDR3 is TGCGCCAGCCGGGACAGCTCCTCTGGGGCCAACGTCCTGACTTTC. Amino acid sequence: CASRDSSSGANVLTF.

This clone has more than one count but fewer than ten. The chain is built from TRBV7-9 and TRBJ1-6, with D uncertain. The V gene lost 1 base and the J gene lost 11 bases, with 6 bases spanning the gap. Germline V gene data show CDR1 as SEHNR and CDR2 as FQNEAQ (reference sequence). The CDR3 sequence is 12 residues long. This chain's CDR3 is CASSLGWPPLHF. The CDR3 DNA follows: TGTGCCAGCAGCTTAGGGTGGCCACCCCTCCACTTT. Supplemented by reference TRBV7-9 and TRBJ1-6, the full variable domain reads DTGVSQNPRHKITKRGQNVTFRCDPISEHNRLYWYRQTLGQGPEFLTYFQNEAQLEKSRLLSDRFSAERPKGSFSTLEIQRTEQGDSAMYLCASSLGWPPLHFGNGTRLTVT.

V is TRBV30 and J is TRBJ1-1, with a weak D call TRBD1 (5 bases). The CDR3 is made up of 10 amino acids. Per the germline V gene, CDR1 is GTSNPN and CDR2 is SVGIG (reference sequence). The V end lost 8 bases, the J end lost 10 bases, and 14 bases lay between the germline ends. This chain's CDR3 is CAMGDLGAFF. In nucleotides, the CDR3 is TGTGCCATGGGGGACCTCGGAGCTTTCTTT.

This chain links TRBV12-3 or TRBV12-4 with TRBJ1-6; D is unclear. The V end lost 7 bases, the J end lost 8 bases, and 6 bases lay between the germline ends. The CDR3 is 11 amino acids. The CDR3 region is CASTEDSPLHF. CDR3 coding DNA: TGTGCCAGCACCGAGGATTCACCCCTCCACTTT.